The source of this T cell receptor beta chain is a study of CD8 T cells in ankylosing spondylitis. Germline V gives CDR1 MNHNS, CDR2 SASEGT. V was clipped by 3 bases and J by 4 bases, with 10 bases between them. This CDR3 region has 15 residues. This clonotype was seen only a few times. In TCRdb, the 5' RACE reads were re-called with MiXCR into one record per CDR3 protein. The sample has almost 250,000 distinct CDR3 sequences, roughly 32% seen once. The TCR sequence derives from a male donor with ankylosing spondylitis or in good health (not recorded which). The chain links TRBV6-1 to TRBJ2-6, with no clear D. The sequenced sample was blood, either unsorted or a sorted T cell fraction (not recorded which). The CDR3 nucleotides are TGTGCCAGCAGTGACTGGGGATCAGGGGCCAACGTCCTGACTTTC. It is translated as CASSDWGSGANVLTF.